The 27 T cell receptor beta chains below all came from one sample that was sequenced in a study of T cell responses to AZD1222 COVID-19 vaccine. Some clones are missing from TCRdb's copy, which holds only in-frame ones; the method was immunoSEQ multiplex PCR. Of about 90,000 clones in the sample, approximately 87% were seen once. The sample consisted of peripheral blood, taken 28 days after the second AZD1222 dose. The receptors derive from an adult who received the AZD1222 COVID-19 vaccine.

Written as DNA, the CDR3 is TGTGCCTGGACACAGGGTACTAATTCACCCCTCCACTTT. Its translation is CAWTQGTNSPLHF. The chain recombines TRBV30 with TRBJ1-6; D may be TRBD1 (6 bases). The length of the CDR3 is 13 residues. Germline V gene lookup returns CDR1 GTSNPN and CDR2 SVGIG (reference sequence). Trimming took 4 bases from V and 6 from J, leaving 10 bases between them.

This clone was counted a single time. V usage is TRBV5-1 and J usage is TRBJ1-1; D might be TRBD1 (6 bases). CDR3 length: 14 amino acids. V was trimmed by 1 base and J by 0 bases, leaving 7 bases between them. Germline-derived CDR1 and CDR2 are SGHRS and YFSETQ. CDR3 DNA sequence: TGCGCCAGCAGCTTGCGGGACATGAACACTGAAGCTTTCTTT. It codes for CASSLRDMNTEAFF.

The chain carries TRBV2 and TRBJ2-1; D is unresolved. Between the trimmed V and J ends, which lost 5 bases and 0 bases, there was a span of 14 bases. The CDR3 extends over 16 amino acids. Per the germline V gene, CDR1 is SNHLY and CDR2 is FYNNEI. The CDR3 DNA follows: TGTGCCAGCAGTTACCGGACCCAGAGCTCCTACAATGAGCAGTTCTTC. It is translated as CASSYRTQSSYNEQFF.

The chain is built from TRBV14 and TRBJ2-3, with no clear D. V was shortened by 2 bases and J by 0 bases, with 6 bases between the two germline ends. Germline loops: CDR1 SGHDN, CDR2 FVKESK. This CDR3 is built from 14 residues. The CDR3 region has the DNA TGTGCCAGCAGCCAAATCTCTAGCACAGATACGCAGTATTTT. Encoded protein: CASSQISSTDTQYF.

A note on this clone: A junction boundary mismatches the germline segment, possibly from a read error. The chain recombines TRBV24-1 with TRBJ1-1; D ambiguous. The CDR3 spans 15 residues. CDR1 is KGHDR, CDR2 SFDVKD, per germline. The CDR3, as DNA: TGTGCCACCAGTGACACACATGTCCGCTGGACTGGAGCTTTCTTT. Its translation is CATSDTHVRWTGAFF.

The chain uses TRBV11-2 and TRBJ1-2; D gene ambiguous. Trimming left V 1 base short and J 4 bases short, with 13 bases between. The CDR3 is made up of 15 amino acids. Germline CDR1 SGHAT, CDR2 FQNNGV. CDR3 coding DNA: TGTGCCAGCAGCTTAGGCGTCAGCCCAGGCTATGGCTACACCTTC. Protein sequence: CASSLGVSPGYGYTF. The full variable domain, in which reference TRBV11-2 and TRBJ1-2 provide the parts outside the CDR3, is EAGVAQSPRYKIIEKRQSVAFWCNPISGHATLYWYQQILGQGPKLLIQFQNNGVVDDSQLPKDRFSAERLKGVDSTLKIQPAKLEDSAVYLCASSLGVSPGYGYTFGSGTRLTVV.

This chain joins TRBV7-2 and TRBJ1-1; no clear D. The germline gives CDR1 SGHTA, CDR2 FQGNSA. V lost 1 base and J 1 base, leaving 7 bases between the germline ends. The CDR3 contains 14 residues. CDR3 amino acids: CASSLDHTNTEAFF. The CDR3, as DNA: TGTGCCAGCAGCTTAGATCACACGAACACTGAAGCTTTCTTT. Combining the CDR3 with reference TRBV7-2 and TRBJ1-1 gives the whole variable domain GAGVSQSPSNKVTEKGKDVELRCDPISGHTALYWYRQSLGQGLEFLIYFQGNSAPDKSGLPSDRFSAERTGGSVSTLTIQRTQQEDSAVYLCASSLDHTNTEAFFGQGTRLTVV.

The chain uses TRBV4-2 and TRBJ1-2, with TRBD1 matching over 7 bases. V lost 4 bases, J lost 3 bases, and 11 bases stayed unmatched. The CDR3 consists of 16 residues. The V gene's germline CDR1 is LGHNA and CDR2 YNFKEQ. CDR3 in DNA: TGTGCCAGCAGCCCAGATGCGACAGGGATCGACTATGGCTACACCTTC. Translating gives CASSPDATGIDYGYTF.

CDR3 coding DNA: TGCGCCAGCAGCTTGGTATTCCCGAACACTGAAGCTTTCTTT. Translated: CASSLVFPNTEAFF. V gene TRBV5-1 combines with J gene TRBJ1-1, with unresolved D. This CDR3 contains 14 residues. Trimming removed 0 bases from V and 1 base from J, with 7 bases in between. Germline CDR1 and CDR2: SGHRS and YFSETQ. The entire variable domain, with the rest obtained from reference TRBV5-1 and TRBJ1-1, is as follows: KAGVTQTPRYLIKTRGQQVTLSCSPISGHRSVSWYQQTPGQGLQFLFEYFSETQRNKGNFPGRFSGRQFSNSRSEMNVSTLELGDSALYLCASSLVFPNTEAFFGQGTRLTVV.

V gene TRBV4-2 combines with J gene TRBJ2-3; 11 nucleotides align to TRBD2. Germline V gene data show CDR1 as LGHNA and CDR2 as YNFKEQ. This CDR3 is built from 19 residues. The ends lost 4 bases at V and 2 bases at J; junction bases unmatched: 14. This CDR3 reads CASSRDSSGGPTLTDTQYF. DNA of the CDR3: TGTGCCAGCAGCCGCGATTCTAGCGGGGGGCCTACCCTCACAGATACGCAGTATTTT.

The table lists this clone with a count of one. This sequence joins TRBV5-5 and TRBJ2-2; 8 bases match TRBD2. Germline V lookup: CDR1 SGHKS, CDR2 YYEKEE (reference sequence). The J segment lost 3 bases and the V segment lost 0 bases, leaving 4 bases of the junction unmatched. The CDR3 has 16 residues. CDR3 region: CASSLGAGAHTGELFF. The CDR3, as DNA: TGTGCCAGCAGCTTGGGAGCGGGGGCACACACCGGGGAGCTGTTTTTT.

With regard to this clone: A read error may produce the germline difference seen at one junction end. Other DNA sequences in the same sample also yield this CDR3. The chain couples TRBV19 to TRBJ2-7; 9 bases agree with TRBD1. CDR3 size: 15 residues. Germline-derived CDR1 and CDR2 are LNHDA and SQIVND (reference sequence). CDR3 nucleotides: TGTGCCAGTAGTACCTCACAGGGGGCCACCTACGAGCAGTATTTC. As protein: CASSTSQGATYEQYF.

The rearrangement links TRBV19 to TRBJ2-2; possibly TRBD2 for D (6 bases). CDR3 length equals 14 residues. The germline CDR1 and CDR2 sequences are LNHDA and SQIVND (reference sequence). V shed 1 base and J shed 7 bases, with 10 bases lying between them. CDR3 nucleotides: TGTGCCAGTAGTATAGCGGGAGTGGACGGGGAGCTGTTTTTT. This sequence encodes CASSIAGVDGELFF.

This sequence joins TRBV6-5 and TRBJ2-3; 7 nucleotides line up with TRBD2. The ends lost 8 bases at V and 3 bases at J; junction bases unmatched: 11. Germline lookup yields CDR1 MNHEY and CDR2 SVGAGI. The CDR3 is 15 residues long. The CDR3 region is CASAGVGRRTDTQYF. The CDR3 nucleotides read TGTGCCAGCGCGGGGGTAGGGAGGCGGACAGATACGCAGTATTTT.

A single count supports this clone. This rearrangement joins TRBV4-3 to TRBJ1-1; D gene unclear. Per the germline V gene, CDR1 is LGHNA and CDR2 is YSLEER. The CDR3 has 14 amino acids. The V and J ends lost 0 bases and 8 bases respectively, with 13 bases between them. The CDR3 DNA reads TGCGCCAGCAGCCAAGAACCCACCCCAGGAGAAGCTTTCTTT. Residues: CASSQEPTPGEAFF.

V usage is TRBV19 and J usage is TRBJ2-5, with TRBD2 as a possible D gene (6 bases). This CDR3 has 13 residues. The germline gives CDR1 LNHDA, CDR2 SQIVND (reference sequence). Trimming took off 8 bases at V and 5 bases at J, with 15 bases between the two ends. CDR3: CASASGGYETQYF. For the CDR3, the DNA is TGTGCCAGTGCATCCGGGGGTTATGAGACCCAGTACTTC.

This chain uses TRBV6-2 or TRBV6-3 with TRBJ2-1; D possibly corresponds to TRBD1 (6 bases). From germline, CDR1 is MNHEY and CDR2 SVGEGT. The CDR3 runs 14 residues. Trimming cost V 4 bases and J 6 bases, with 13 bases left between them. CDR3 nucleotides: TGTGCCAGCAGTTTAGGACAGCGCCGCAATGAGCAGTTCTTC. This sequence encodes CASSLGQRRNEQFF.

The chain has TRBV19 and TRBJ2-1; the D is unclear. The CDR3 is 14 amino acids. The germline CDR1 and CDR2 sequences are LNHDA and SQIVND (reference sequence). V dropped 3 bases and J dropped 4 bases, with 10 bases sitting between them. The CDR3 region is CASSIPDLYNEQFF. The CDR3 DNA follows: TGTGCCAGTAGTATCCCCGACTTATACAATGAGCAGTTCTTC. Drawing the rest from reference TRBV19 and TRBJ2-1, the complete variable domain is DGGITQSPKYLFRKEGQNVTLSCEQNLNHDAMYWYRQDPGQGLRLIYYSQIVNDFQKGDIAEGYSVSREKKESFPLTVTSAQKNPTAFYLCASSIPDLYNEQFFGPGTRLTVL.

This clone appeared once. The J gene is TRBJ2-3, the V gene TRBV7-6; the match to TRBD1 covers 8 bases. CDR1 SGHVS and CDR2 FNYEAQ come from the germline V gene. V dropped 5 bases and J dropped 4; count of bases not matched to a gene: 14. The CDR3 is 17 amino acids. This CDR3 is CASSKPGQVWSSDTQYF. The DNA of the CDR3 is TGTGCCAGCAGCAAACCGGGACAGGTTTGGAGTTCAGATACGCAGTATTTT.

The chain has TRBV9 and TRBJ2-7, with 9 bases lining up with TRBD1. This CDR3 has 15 residues. V lost 4 bases, J lost 2 bases, and 7 bases stayed unmatched. Germline assignment: CDR1 SGDLS and CDR2 YYNGEE. CDR3 protein: CASSRGQGGPYEQYF. The CDR3 region has the DNA TGTGCCAGCAGCCGGGGACAGGGAGGTCCCTACGAGCAGTACTTC.

This chain connects TRBV28 to TRBJ2-3, with TRBD2 identical over 14 bases. The CDR3 is made up of 19 amino acids. The germline gives CDR1 MDHEN, CDR2 SYDVKM. V trimming: 6 bases; J trimming: 3 bases; junction bases outside the gene matches: 14. In nucleotides, the CDR3 is TGTGCCAGCAGCTATCCCCCGGGACTAGCGGGAGAGGGGACAGATACGCAGTATTTT. This codes for CASSYPPGLAGEGTDTQYF.

V usage is TRBV27 and J usage is TRBJ2-7; no firm D call. Trimming took off 0 bases at V and 2 bases at J, with 5 bases between the two ends. The CDR3 has 13 residues. Germline V gene data show CDR1 as MNHEY and CDR2 as SMNVEV (reference sequence). CDR3 loop: CASSLSPPYEQYF. CDR3 DNA sequence: TGTGCCAGCAGTTTATCCCCTCCCTACGAGCAGTACTTC.

Only a few counts were recorded for this clone. The genes are TRBV9 and TRBJ2-1; TRBD2 agrees at 9 bases. Germline trimming cut 7 bases from V and 10 bases from J; bases unmatched to any gene: 21. CDR3 length: 17 amino acids. Germline loops: CDR1 SGDLS, CDR2 YYNGEE. CDR3 region: CASRPGQAGGWNKEQFF. The CDR3 nucleotides read TGTGCCAGCCGACCCGGCCAAGCGGGAGGTTGGAATAAGGAGCAGTTCTTC.

The V gene is TRBV5-1, the J gene TRBJ1-1, with unresolved D. Per the germline V gene, CDR1 is SGHRS and CDR2 is YFSETQ. There are 13 residues in the CDR3. V lost 5 bases and J lost 1, with 9 bases in between. This CDR3 reads CASRLAENTEAFF. The DNA for the CDR3 is TGCGCCAGCAGGCTGGCGGAGAACACTGAAGCTTTCTTT. Looking up the rest from reference TRBV5-1 and TRBJ1-1 gives the full variable domain: KAGVTQTPRYLIKTRGQQVTLSCSPISGHRSVSWYQQTPGQGLQFLFEYFSETQRNKGNFPGRFSGRQFSNSRSEMNVSTLELGDSALYLCASRLAENTEAFFGQGTRLTVV.

This rearrangement joins TRBV7-8 to TRBJ2-3; 7 bases map to TRBD2. V dropped 5 bases and J dropped 4; count of bases not matched to a gene: 6. CDR1 is SGHVS and CDR2 is FQNEAQ in the germline V gene. CDR3 length: 14 residues. The CDR3 sequence is CASSREGRADTQYF. The CDR3, as DNA: TGTGCCAGCAGCAGAGAGGGGAGGGCAGATACGCAGTATTTT.

The V call is TRBV6-6, the J call TRBJ1-1; 8 bases fit TRBD1. This CDR3 is 13 amino acids long. CDR1 and CDR2 (germline): MNHNY, SVGAGI (reference sequence). V was clipped by 8 bases and J by 1 base; unmatched bases: 3. CDR3 nucleotide sequence: TGTGCCAGCTGGACAGGGCCGAACACTGAAGCTTTCTTT. Translating it yields CASWTGPNTEAFF.

On this clone: The junction does not match germline at one end; this may be a read error. The genes are TRBV7-9 and TRBJ1-5; no clear D. The CDR3 has 13 amino acids. CDR1 SEHNR and CDR2 FQNEAQ come from the germline V gene (reference sequence). The CDR3 region is CASSLARDQPQHF. The CDR3 coding sequence is TGTGCCAGCAGCCTAGCTCGAGATCAGCCCCAGCATTTT.